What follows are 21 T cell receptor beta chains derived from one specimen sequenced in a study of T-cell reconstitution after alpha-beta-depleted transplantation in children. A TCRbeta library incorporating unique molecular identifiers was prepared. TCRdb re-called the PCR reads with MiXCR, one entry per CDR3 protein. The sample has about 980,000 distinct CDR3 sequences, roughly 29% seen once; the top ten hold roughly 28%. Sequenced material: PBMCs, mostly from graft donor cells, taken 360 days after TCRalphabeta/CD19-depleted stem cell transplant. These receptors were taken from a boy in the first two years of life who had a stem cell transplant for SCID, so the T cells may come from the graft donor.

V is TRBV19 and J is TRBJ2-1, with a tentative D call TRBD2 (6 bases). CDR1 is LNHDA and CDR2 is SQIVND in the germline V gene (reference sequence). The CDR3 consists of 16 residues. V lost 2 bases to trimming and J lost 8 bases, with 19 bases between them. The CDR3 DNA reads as TGTGCCAGTAGTATAAACCTAGCCGGAGGGTTTGATGAGCAGTTCTTC. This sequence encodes CASSINLAGGFDEQFF. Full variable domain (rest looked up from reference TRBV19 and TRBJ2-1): DGGITQSPKYLFRKEGQNVTLSCEQNLNHDAMYWYRQDPGQGLRLIYYSQIVNDFQKGDIAEGYSVSREKKESFPLTVTSAQKNPTAFYLCASSINLAGGFDEQFFGPGTRLTVL.

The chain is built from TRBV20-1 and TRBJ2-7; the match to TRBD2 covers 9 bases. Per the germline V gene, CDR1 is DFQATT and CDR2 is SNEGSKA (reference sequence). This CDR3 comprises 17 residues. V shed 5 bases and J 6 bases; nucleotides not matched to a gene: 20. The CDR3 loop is CSAPQWGTSRAPAEQYF. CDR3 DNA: TGCAGTGCTCCCCAATGGGGGACTAGCCGGGCCCCGGCCGAGCAGTACTTC.

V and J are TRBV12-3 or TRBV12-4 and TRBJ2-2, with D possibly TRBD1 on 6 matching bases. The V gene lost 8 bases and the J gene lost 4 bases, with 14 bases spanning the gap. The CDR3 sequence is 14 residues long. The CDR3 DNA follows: TGTGCCAGCCGAGTCCGACAGGTCACCGGGGAGCTGTTTTTT. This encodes CASRVRQVTGELFF.

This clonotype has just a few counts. CDR3 region: CASSSLKRVITDTQYF. The CDR3, as DNA: TGTGCCAGCAGCTCTTTAAAGCGGGTTATCACAGATACGCAGTATTTT. The rearrangement uses TRBV7-6 and TRBJ2-3; possibly TRBD2 for D (6 bases). The CDR3 contains 16 residues. Per the germline V gene, CDR1 is SGHVS and CDR2 is FNYEAQ. The V end was cut by 4 bases, the J end by 2 bases, with 16 bases between.

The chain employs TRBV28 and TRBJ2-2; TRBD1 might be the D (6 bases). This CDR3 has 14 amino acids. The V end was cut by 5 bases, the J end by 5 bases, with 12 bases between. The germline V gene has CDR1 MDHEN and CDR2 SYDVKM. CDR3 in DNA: TGTGCCAGCAGTCCGCAGAGGGGGACCGGGGAGCTGTTTTTT. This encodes CASSPQRGTGELFF.

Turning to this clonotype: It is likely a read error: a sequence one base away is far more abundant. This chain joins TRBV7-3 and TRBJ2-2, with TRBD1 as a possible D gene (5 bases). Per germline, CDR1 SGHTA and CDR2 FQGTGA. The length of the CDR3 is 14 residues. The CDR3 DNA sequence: TGTGCCATCAGCTTAACAGGGAACACCGGGGAGCTGTTTTTT. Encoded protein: CAISLTGNTGELFF.

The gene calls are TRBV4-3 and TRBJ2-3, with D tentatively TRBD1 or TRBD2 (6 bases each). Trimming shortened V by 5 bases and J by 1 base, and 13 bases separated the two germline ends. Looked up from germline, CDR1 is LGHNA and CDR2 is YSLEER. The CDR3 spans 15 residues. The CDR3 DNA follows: TGCGCCAGCAGCTCGGGGGCAATGGGCACAGATACGCAGTATTTT. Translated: CASSSGAMGTDTQYF.

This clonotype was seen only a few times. The DNA of the CDR3 is TGCGCCAGCAGCCACTGGCGGGGATCGCGGTTTTACGAGCAGTACTTC. This translates into CASSHWRGSRFYEQYF. The rearrangement joins TRBV4-1 to TRBJ2-7; perhaps TRBD2 as D (6 bases). There are 16 residues in the CDR3. V was pared by 3 bases and J by 4 bases, with 19 bases between. Germline CDR1 MGHRA, CDR2 YSYEKL.

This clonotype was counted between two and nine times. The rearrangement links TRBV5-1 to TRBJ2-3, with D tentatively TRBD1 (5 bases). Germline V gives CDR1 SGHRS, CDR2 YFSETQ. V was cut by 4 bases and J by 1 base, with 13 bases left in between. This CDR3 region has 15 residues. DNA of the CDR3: TGCGCCAGCAGCCAAAGGGGCTTTGGCACAGATACGCAGTATTTT. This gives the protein CASSQRGFGTDTQYF. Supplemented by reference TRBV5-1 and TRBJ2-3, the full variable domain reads KAGVTQTPRYLIKTRGQQVTLSCSPISGHRSVSWYQQTPGQGLQFLFEYFSETQRNKGNFPGRFSGRQFSNSRSEMNVSTLELGDSALYLCASSQRGFGTDTQYFGPGTRLTVL.

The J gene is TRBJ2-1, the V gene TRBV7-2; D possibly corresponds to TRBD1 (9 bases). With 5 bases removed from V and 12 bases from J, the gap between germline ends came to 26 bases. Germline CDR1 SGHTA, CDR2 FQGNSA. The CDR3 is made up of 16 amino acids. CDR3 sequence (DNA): TGTGCCAGCAGCCCGGGAGGGACAGGGACCCGCAGGGGGCAGTTCTTC. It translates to CASSPGGTGTRRGQFF.

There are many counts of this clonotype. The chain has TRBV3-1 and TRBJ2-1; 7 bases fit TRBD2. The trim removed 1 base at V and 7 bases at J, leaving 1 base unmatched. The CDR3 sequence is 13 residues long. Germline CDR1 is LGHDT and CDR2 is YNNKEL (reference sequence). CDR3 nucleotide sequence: TGTGCCAGCAGCCAAGGACTAGCTAATGAGCAGTTCTTC. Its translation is CASSQGLANEQFF.

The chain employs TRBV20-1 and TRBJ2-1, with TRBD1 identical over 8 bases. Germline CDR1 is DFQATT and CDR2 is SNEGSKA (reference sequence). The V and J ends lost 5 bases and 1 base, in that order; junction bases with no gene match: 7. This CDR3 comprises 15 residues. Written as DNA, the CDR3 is TGCAGTGCTGGAGGACAGGGATGGTCCTACAATGAGCAGTTCTTC. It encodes CSAGGQGWSYNEQFF.

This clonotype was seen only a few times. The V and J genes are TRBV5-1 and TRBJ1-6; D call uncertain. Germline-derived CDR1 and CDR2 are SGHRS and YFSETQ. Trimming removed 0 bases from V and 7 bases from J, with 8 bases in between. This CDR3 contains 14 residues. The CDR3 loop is CASSLGFKNSPLHF. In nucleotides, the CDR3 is TGCGCCAGCAGCTTGGGGTTCAAGAATTCACCCCTCCACTTT.

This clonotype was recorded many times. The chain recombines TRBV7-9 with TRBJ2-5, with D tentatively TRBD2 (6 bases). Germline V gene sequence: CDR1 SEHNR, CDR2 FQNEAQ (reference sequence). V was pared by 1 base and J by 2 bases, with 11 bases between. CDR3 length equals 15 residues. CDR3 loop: CASSLVAGRQETQYF. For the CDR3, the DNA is TGTGCCAGCAGCTTAGTGGCGGGGAGGCAAGAGACCCAGTACTTC. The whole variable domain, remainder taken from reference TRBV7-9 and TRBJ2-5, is DTGVSQNPRHKITKRGQNVTFRCDPISEHNRLYWYRQTLGQGPEFLTYFQNEAQLEKSRLLSDRFSAERPKGSFSTLEIQRTEQGDSAMYLCASSLVAGRQETQYFGPGTRLLVL.

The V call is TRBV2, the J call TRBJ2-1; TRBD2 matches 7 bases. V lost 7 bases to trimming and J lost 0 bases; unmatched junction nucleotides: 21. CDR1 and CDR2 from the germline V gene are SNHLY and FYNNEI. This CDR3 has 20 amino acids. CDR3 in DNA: TGTGCCAGCAATCTCTTGAGGAGCGGGGTTAAAAGGATCTCCTACAATGAGCAGTTCTTC. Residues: CASNLLRSGVKRISYNEQFF.

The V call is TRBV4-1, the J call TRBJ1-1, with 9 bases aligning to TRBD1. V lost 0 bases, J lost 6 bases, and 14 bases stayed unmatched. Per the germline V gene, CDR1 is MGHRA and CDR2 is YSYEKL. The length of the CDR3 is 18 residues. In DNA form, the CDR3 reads TGCGCCAGCAGCCAAGACGGGACAGGGACCAACTCCGTCCCTGAAGCTTTCTTT. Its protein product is CASSQDGTGTNSVPEAFF.

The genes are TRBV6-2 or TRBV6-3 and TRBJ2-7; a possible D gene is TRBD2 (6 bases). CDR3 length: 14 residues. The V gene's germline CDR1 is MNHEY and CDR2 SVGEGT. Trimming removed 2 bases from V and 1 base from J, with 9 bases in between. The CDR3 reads CASSYLGLSYEQYF. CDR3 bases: TGTGCCAGCAGTTACCTCGGACTATCCTACGAGCAGTACTTC.

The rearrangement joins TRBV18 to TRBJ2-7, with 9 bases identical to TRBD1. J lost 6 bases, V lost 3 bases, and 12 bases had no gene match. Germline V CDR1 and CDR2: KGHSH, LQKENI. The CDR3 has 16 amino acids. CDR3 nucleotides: TGTGCCAGCTCACCTTGGGCCGGGACAGGGCTAGTCGAGCAGTACTTC. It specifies CASSPWAGTGLVEQYF.

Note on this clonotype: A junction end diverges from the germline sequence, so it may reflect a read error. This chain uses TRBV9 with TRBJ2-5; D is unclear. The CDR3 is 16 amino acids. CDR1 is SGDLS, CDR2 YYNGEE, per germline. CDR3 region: CASSASRLAPQETQYF. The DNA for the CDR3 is TGTGCCAGCAGCGCCAGTCGTTTGGCGCCACAAGAGACTCAGTACTTC.

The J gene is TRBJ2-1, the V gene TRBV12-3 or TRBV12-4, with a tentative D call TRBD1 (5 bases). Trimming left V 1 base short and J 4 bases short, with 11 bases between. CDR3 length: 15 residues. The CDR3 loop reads CASSLVPHRYNEQFF. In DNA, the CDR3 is TGTGCCAGCAGTTTAGTACCCCACAGGTACAATGAGCAGTTCTTC.

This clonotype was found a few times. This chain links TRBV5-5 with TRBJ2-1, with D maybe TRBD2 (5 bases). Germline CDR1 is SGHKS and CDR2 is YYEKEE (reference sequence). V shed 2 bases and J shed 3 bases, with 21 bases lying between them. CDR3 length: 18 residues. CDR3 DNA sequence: TGTGCCAGCAGCTTCGGAGTGCCTGAGGGCTCTAACTACAATGAGCAGTTCTTC. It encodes CASSFGVPEGSNYNEQFF. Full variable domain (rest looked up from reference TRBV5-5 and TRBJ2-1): DAGVTQSPTHLIKTRGQQVTLRCSPISGHKSVSWYQQVLGQGPQFIFQYYEKEERGRGNFPDRFSARQFPNYSSELNVNALLLGDSALYLCASSFGVPEGSNYNEQFFGPGTRLTVL.